This T cell receptor (beta chain) was sequenced during a study of breast tumors, draining lymph nodes, adjacent tissues. Study-level findings and limits: Data fit most tumor T cells coming from lymph node, expanding in tumor. Tumors had less TCR diversity than lymph nodes, more than nontumor tissue.

Per the germline V gene, CDR1 is DFQATT and CDR2 is SNEGSKA (reference sequence). V was clipped by 0 bases and J by 4 bases, with 17 bases between them. CDR3 length: 16 amino acids. The table lists this clonotype with many counts. The target antigen is unknown. TCRdb re-derived calls from the multiplex PCR reads in MiXCR, one entry per CDR3 protein. The sample records about 170,000 distinct CDR3 sequences, about 34% being singletons. Axillary draining lymph nodes of breast cancer patients supplied the node samples. The source material was axillary lymph node tissue. The genes are TRBV20-1 and TRBJ2-3; a weak D match, TRBD2 (6 bases). The sequence was collected from a female donor with breast cancer. Some clones in this sample may be carry-over from other donors' samples. CDR3 in DNA: TGCAGTGCTAGAGACCCCCGGGGGATGGTCCCAGATACGCAGTATTTT. Translating it yields CSARDPRGMVPDTQYF.